The rows below give T cell receptor beta chains drawn from one sample of a study of beta chain features in type 1 diabetes. Only in-frame clones appear in the TCRdb table, and some are missing; sequencing was by immunoSEQ multiplex PCR. The sample carries 100,000 to 150,000 clones, about a sixth recorded once. Sequencing input: central memory CD4+ T cells from blood. These receptors all come from a man aged 25 to 40 with type 1 diabetes. Both conserved end residues are part of each CDR3. Fields, in order: V gene, D gene, clone size, J gene, CDR3 DNA, CDR3 protein. The D gene is left open where the match is weak. For some rows the clone size is stated as once, few or many, or as a class when expanded; others skip it.

TRBV23-1	-	-	TRBJ2-2	TGCGCCAGCAGTCCGACGGACAGGGAGGGACGGGGAGCTGTTTTT	CASSPTDREGRGAVF
TRBV7-9	TRBD2	-	TRBJ2-7	TGTGCCAGCAGCCAACCCCGACAGCGGGGCATTTTGGACGAGCAGTACTTC	CASSQPRQRGILDEQYF
TRBV15	-	-	TRBJ1-3	TGTGCCACCAGCAACCGGAGCTCTGGAAACACCATATATTTT	CATSNRSSGNTIYF
TRBV25-1	-	many	TRBJ1-5	TGTGCCAGCAGTAAGGGCCCAGGGATCAATCAGCCCCAGCATTTT	CASSKGPGINQPQHF
TRBV7-3	-	-	TRBJ1-1	TGTGCCAGCAGCCTCGAGATGGGGTACACTGAAGCTTTCTTT	CASSLEMGYTEAFF
TRBV11-2	-	-	TRBJ2-5	TGTGCCAGCAGACCGTCCCGGCAGCAAGAGACCCAGTACTTC	CASRPSRQQETQYF
TRBV7-3	-	-	TRBJ2-6	TGTGCCAGCAGCTTAGCGCCTTCGAGGGCTCGGGCCAACGTCCTGACTTTC	CASSLAPSRARANVLTF
TRBV7-2	-	-	TRBJ1-5	TGTGCCAGCAGCTCCCCGACCCGGGGGCGCAATCAGCCCCAGCATTTT	CASSSPTRGRNQPQHF
TRBV2	TRBD1	-	TRBJ1-2	TGTGCCAGCAGCGACAGGGTCTATGGCTACACCTTC	CASSDRVYGYTF
TRBV29-1	-	-	TRBJ1-1	TGCAGCGAGACCCGAGGGGGGGTGAACACTGAAGCTTTCTTT	CSETRGGVNTEAFF
TRBV9	-	-	TRBJ1-1	TGTGCCAGCAGCGTAGACCAGGCAGTGAACACTGAAGCTTTCTTT	CASSVDQAVNTEAFF
TRBV10-3	-	-	TRBJ1-6	TGTGCCATCAGTGAGGGGGGGCGGTCACCCCTCCACTTT	CAISEGGRSPLHF
TRBV7-8	TRBD1	few	TRBJ1-1	TGTGCCAGCAGCCTGGGACAGGGGGGTATTGAAGCTTTCTTT	CASSLGQGGIEAFF
TRBV7-8	TRBD1	few	TRBJ2-7	TGTGCCAGCAGGGAACCGACAGGGGACAACGAGCAGTACTTC	CASREPTGDNEQYF
TRBV18	-	-	TRBJ2-1	TGTGCCAGCTCACCTGGGCAGTCCACCTACAATGAGCAGTTCTTC	CASSPGQSTYNEQFF
TRBV7-6	TRBD2	-	TRBJ2-6	TGTGCCAGCAGCGCTAGCGGGGCGGGGGCCAACGTCCTGACTTTC	CASSASGAGANVLTF
TRBV4-3	TRBD1	-	TRBJ1-1	TGCGCCAGCAGCCAACCAAACAGGGGAAACACTGAAGCTTTCTTT	CASSQPNRGNTEAFF
TRBV12-5	-	-	TRBJ1-1	TGTGCTAAGCAACAGGGAAACACTGAAGCTTTCTTT	CAKQQGNTEAFF
TRBV19	-	-	TRBJ1-2	TGCGCCAGTAAATCAGGGAACTATGGCTACACCTTC	CASKSGNYGYTF
TRBV10-3	-	-	TRBJ2-5	TGTGCCATCAGGGAGTTTGGGGAGACCCAGTACTTC	CAIREFGETQYF
TRBV9	TRBD2	few	TRBJ2-3	TGTGCCAGCAGCGTAGGGACTAGCGGGGGCCTGACAGATACGCAGTATTTT	CASSVGTSGGLTDTQYF
TRBV19	-	few	TRBJ2-7	TGTGCCAGTAGTATCCCAGGACAGAGGTACGAGCAGTACTTC	CASSIPGQRYEQYF
TRBV15	-	-	TRBJ2-7	TGTGCCACCAGCAGACAGGATAACGAGCAGTACTTC	CATSRQDNEQYF
TRBV7-2	-	medium-sized	TRBJ2-3	TGTGCCAGCAGCCAATACACAGATACGCAGTATTTT	CASSQYTDTQYF
TRBV28	-	-	TRBJ2-5	TGTGCCAGCTCTACGCGCGGGCCCCTTTTAGAGACCCAGTACTTC	CASSTRGPLLETQYF
TRBV7-9	-	many	TRBJ2-2	TGTGCCAGCACCGTTAAGAGAAGGTTGGCCGGGGAGCTGTTTTTT	CASTVKRRLAGELFF
TRBV7-2	-	many	TRBJ1-6	TGTGCCAGCAGCTCAGATGCCGGGAGCTCCTATAATTCACCCCTCCACTTT	CASSSDAGSSYNSPLHF
TRBV20-1	-	-	TRBJ2-1	TGCAGTGCTTGGGGTCCCAATGAGCAGTTCTTC	CSAWGPNEQFF
TRBV29-1	TRBD1	few	TRBJ2-7	TGCAGCAAACGGACAGGGGGCGCTTCGTTCTACGAGCAGTACTTC	CSKRTGGASFYEQYF
TRBV18	-	-	TRBJ2-2	TGTGCCAGCTCACAGATCCGTGGGTCCGGGGAGCTGTTTTTT	CASSQIRGSGELFF
TRBV5-1	-	-	TRBJ2-3	TGCGCCAGCAGCTCCGACTCCCCCGATACGCAGTATTTT	CASSSDSPDTQYF
TRBV29-1	TRBD2	-	TRBJ2-1	TGCAGCGTTGGGGAGGGACTCTACAATGAGCAGTTCTTC	CSVGEGLYNEQFF
TRBV5-1	-	many	TRBJ1-3	TGCGCCAGCAGCTTGGGGTCAGGGGCCTTCTCTGGAAACACCATATATTTT	CASSLGSGAFSGNTIYF
TRBV7-2	TRBD1	-	TRBJ2-7	TGTGCCAGCAGCTCGACAGGGGGAGCCTACGAGCAGTACTTC	CASSSTGGAYEQYF
TRBV7-2	TRBD1	few	TRBJ2-7	TGTGCCAGCAGTGGACAGGGCTCCCACGAGCAGTACTTC	CASSGQGSHEQYF
TRBV6-5	TRBD1	-	TRBJ1-1	TGTGCCAGCAGTCAAACAGGGGAGAACACTGAAGCTTTCTTT	CASSQTGENTEAFF
TRBV28	-	-	TRBJ1-4	TGTGCCAGCAGAAGCCTTGGGGAAAAACTGTTTTTT	CASRSLGEKLFF
TRBV5-4	-	-	TRBJ2-5	TGTGCCAGCAGCCCCAAGGGAGTCCAAGAGACCCAGTACTTC	CASSPKGVQETQYF
TRBV29-1	-	-	TRBJ2-5	TGCAGCACATCGGGGTCGGTCCAAGAGACCCAGTACTTC	CSTSGSVQETQYF
TRBV7-3	-	-	TRBJ2-7	TGTGCCAGCAGCTTAACGTTAGCCGACGAGCAGTACTTC	CASSLTLADEQYF
TRBV4-3	-	many	TRBJ2-5	TGCGCCAGCAGCCAATCTTTGCAAGAGACCCAGTACTTC	CASSQSLQETQYF